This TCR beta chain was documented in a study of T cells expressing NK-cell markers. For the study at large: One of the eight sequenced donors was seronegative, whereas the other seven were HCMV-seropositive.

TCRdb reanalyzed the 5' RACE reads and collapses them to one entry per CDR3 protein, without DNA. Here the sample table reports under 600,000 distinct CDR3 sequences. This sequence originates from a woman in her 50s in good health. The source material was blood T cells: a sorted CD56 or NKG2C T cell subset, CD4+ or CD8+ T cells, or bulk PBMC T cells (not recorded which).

The CDR3 loop reads CASSQPIRDYLYEQYF. The chain has TRBV23-1 and TRBJ2-7; the TRBD2 assignment by TCRdb is unverifiable without DNA. TRBV23-1 is given ORF status, its function remaining uncertain. The CDR3 has 16 amino acids.